The 2 T cell receptor beta chains listed next were all sequenced from one sample in a study of graft-versus-host responses after intestinal transplantation. Clones were sequenced by immunoSEQ multiplex PCR, and TCRdb holds only the in-frame ones, with some missing. The sample lists 75,000 to 100,000 clones, about 82% seen once, with 1.4% to 1.5% in the top ten. The specimen comprised PBMCs, sampled 255 days after intestinal transplant. These receptors were collected from a human patient who received an intestinal transplant, so some T cells may come from the graft donor.

The rearrangement uses TRBV4-2 and TRBJ2-1, with 11 positions matching TRBD2. Germline V CDR1 and CDR2: LGHNA, YNFKEQ. V was pared by 0 bases and J by 7 bases, with 8 bases of the junction left unmatched. The CDR3 is made up of 17 amino acids. This CDR3 is CASSQDLASGGRNEQFF. DNA for the CDR3: TGTGCCAGCAGCCAAGATCTTGCTAGCGGGGGGAGAAATGAGCAGTTCTTC.

The V gene is TRBV28, the J gene TRBJ2-5; tentatively, D is TRBD1 (6 bases). The CDR3 length is 17 residues. The V end was cut by 4 bases, the J end by 2 bases, with 20 bases between. Germline lookup yields CDR1 MDHEN and CDR2 SYDVKM. The CDR3 is CASSSLQGVLRQETQYF. CDR3 bases: TGTGCCAGCAGTTCGTTACAGGGAGTTTTACGTCAAGAGACCCAGTACTTC. Using reference TRBV28 and TRBJ2-5 for the parts outside the CDR3, the full variable domain is DVKVTQSSRYLVKRTGEKVFLECVQDMDHENMFWYRQDPGLGLRLIYFSYDVKMKEKGDIPEGYSVSREKKERFSLILESASTNQTSMYLCASSSLQGVLRQETQYFGPGTRLLVL.